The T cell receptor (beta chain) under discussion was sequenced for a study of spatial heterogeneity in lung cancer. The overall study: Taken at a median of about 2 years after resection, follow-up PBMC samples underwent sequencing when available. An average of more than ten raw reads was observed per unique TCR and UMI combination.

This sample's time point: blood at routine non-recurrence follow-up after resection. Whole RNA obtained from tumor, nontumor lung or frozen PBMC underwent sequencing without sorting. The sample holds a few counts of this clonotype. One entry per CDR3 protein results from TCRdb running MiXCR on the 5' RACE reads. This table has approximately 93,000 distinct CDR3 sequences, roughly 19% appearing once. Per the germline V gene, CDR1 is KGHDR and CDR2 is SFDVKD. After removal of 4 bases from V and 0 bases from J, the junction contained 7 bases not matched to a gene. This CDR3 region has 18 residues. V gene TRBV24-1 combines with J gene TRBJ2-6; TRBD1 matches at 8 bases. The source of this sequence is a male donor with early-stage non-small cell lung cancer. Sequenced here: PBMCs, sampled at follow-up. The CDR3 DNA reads TGTGCCACCAGTGACCCCGATACAGGGGGCTCTGGGGCCAACGTCCTGACTTTC. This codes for CATSDPDTGGSGANVLTF.